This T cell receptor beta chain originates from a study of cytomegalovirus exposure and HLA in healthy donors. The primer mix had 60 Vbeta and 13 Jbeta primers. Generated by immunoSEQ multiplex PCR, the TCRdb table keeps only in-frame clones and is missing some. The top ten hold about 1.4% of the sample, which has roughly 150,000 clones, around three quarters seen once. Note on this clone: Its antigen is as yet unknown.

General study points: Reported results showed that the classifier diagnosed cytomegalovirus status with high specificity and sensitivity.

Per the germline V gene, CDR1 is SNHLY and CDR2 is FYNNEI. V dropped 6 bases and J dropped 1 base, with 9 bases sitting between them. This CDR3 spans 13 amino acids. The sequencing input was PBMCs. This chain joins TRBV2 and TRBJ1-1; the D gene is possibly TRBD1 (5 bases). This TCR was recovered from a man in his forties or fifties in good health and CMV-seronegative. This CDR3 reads CASRAGRNTEAFF. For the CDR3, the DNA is TGTGCCAGCAGGGCAGGGCGGAACACTGAAGCTTTCTTT.